The clone carrying this T cell receptor beta chain has more than one count but fewer than ten. Its specificity is not known. A much more abundant neighbour one base away suggests this may be a read error. These data are taken from a study of T cells in Graves' hyperthyroidism and ophthalmopathy. Overall study results and limits: Progression to ophthalmopathy was predicted a median of approximately 6.4 months early.

Researchers amplified the TCR beta CDR3 regions from RNA transcripts. With the HTBI primer set, the TCR CDR3 went through a first round of RT-PCR. TCRdb recomputed calls from the multiplex PCR reads with MiXCR, one row per CDR3 protein. The sample lists about 400,000 distinct CDR3 sequences, roughly an eighth occurring once. This CDR3 has 15 amino acids. The germline V gene has CDR1 DFQATT and CDR2 SNEGSKA (reference sequence). Between the trimmed V and J ends, which lost 5 bases and 2 bases, there was a span of 16 bases. This chain connects TRBV20-1 to TRBJ2-1, with D tentatively TRBD2 (5 bases). The sequence derives from a man aged 50-59 years with Graves' ophthalmopathy. The specimen sequenced was blood. The CDR3 here is CSAFSDPSPYNEQFF. The CDR3, as DNA: TGCAGTGCTTTTAGCGACCCCAGCCCCTACAATGAGCAGTTCTTC.